The 5 T cell receptor beta chains below were found in one sample sequenced in a study of Graves' ophthalmopathy and Graves' hyperthyroidism. TCR beta CDR3 regions were amplified from RNA transcripts. HTBI-primed first-round RT-PCR preceded second-round multiplex PCR. TCRdb fed the multiplex PCR reads into MiXCR, producing one record per CDR3 protein. The sample lists over 500,000 distinct CDR3 sequences; 22% were seen once. What was sequenced was peripheral blood. The receptors stem from a woman between 18 and 29 years old with stable Graves' hyperthyroidism. Some clones in this sample may be carry-over from other donors' samples.

This clonotype was counted only a few times. The V call is TRBV11-1, the J call TRBJ1-2, with TRBD1 matching 12 bases. The CDR3 loop spans 17 amino acids. Trimming removed 2 bases from V and 1 base from J; junction bases left unmatched: 5. Germline V gene lookup returns CDR1 SGHAT and CDR2 FQDESV (reference sequence). The CDR3 DNA is TGTGCCAGCAGCTTAACCGGGACAGGGGGCGTTAACTATGGCTACACCTTC. Residues: CASSLTGTGGVNYGYTF.

The rearrangement links TRBV2 to TRBJ1-1, with D unresolved. Germline V gene data show CDR1 as SNHLY and CDR2 as FYNNEI. V shed 7 bases and J shed 2 bases, with 11 bases lying between them. This CDR3 is 13 amino acids long. The CDR3 spells CASTDGSNTEAFF. The CDR3 DNA is TGTGCCAGCACTGATGGGAGCAACACTGAAGCTTTCTTT. Using reference TRBV2 and TRBJ1-1 for the parts outside the CDR3, the full variable domain is EPEVTQTPSHQVTQMGQEVILRCVPISNHLYFYWYRQILGQKVEFLVSFYNNEISEKSEIFDDQFSVERPDGSNFTLKIRSTKLEDSAMYFCASTDGSNTEAFFGQGTRLTVV.

The chain couples TRBV5-4 to TRBJ2-7; either TRBD1 or TRBD2 may fit D (5 bases each). Germline CDR1 reads SGHNT; CDR2 reads YYREEE (reference sequence). V was trimmed by 0 bases and J by 0 bases, leaving 13 bases between them. This CDR3 spans 16 amino acids. The chain's CDR3 is CASSLGGERGSYEQYF. As DNA, the CDR3 is TGTGCCAGCAGCTTGGGAGGGGAGAGGGGCTCCTACGAGCAGTACTTC.

This clonotype has a count of ten or more. This chain links TRBV10-2 with TRBJ1-2; D is ambiguous. Germline V gene lookup returns CDR1 WSHSY and CDR2 SAAADI. The CDR3 totals 12 residues. V was shortened by 6 bases and J by 6 bases, with 11 bases between the two germline ends. The CDR3 bases are TGCGCCAGCAGCCGGATCGTCGATGGCTACACCTTC. Translated, it gives CASSRIVDGYTF.

This clonotype came up many times. This chain links TRBV20-1 with TRBJ1-2, with 7 bases that match TRBD1. CDR1 is DFQATT, CDR2 SNEGSKA, per germline (reference sequence). The CDR3 length is 12 residues. Unmatched junction bases numbered 7, after V lost 6 bases and J lost 6 bases. CDR3 residues: CSALRGADGYTF. The CDR3 DNA sequence: TGCAGTGCCCTCAGGGGGGCGGATGGCTACACCTTC.